This passage covers 22 T cell receptor beta chains from one sample sequenced in a study of cytomegalovirus exposure and HLA in healthy donors. It was with 60 Vbeta and 13 Jbeta primers that the PCR ran. Clones were sequenced by immunoSEQ multiplex PCR, and TCRdb holds only the in-frame ones, with some missing. Its listing shows some 130,000 clones. Sequencing input: PBMCs. The receptors derive from a man younger than 30 in good health and CMV-seronegative.

The J gene is TRBJ1-1, the V gene TRBV30, with 9 bases matching TRBD1. CDR3 length: 12 amino acids. The trim removed 6 bases at V and 5 bases at J, leaving 4 bases unmatched. Germline-derived CDR1 and CDR2 are GTSNPN and SVGIG (reference sequence). Here the CDR3 reads CACDRGGTEAFF. The CDR3 nucleotides read TGTGCCTGCGACAGGGGGGGGACTGAAGCTTTCTTT.

The rearrangement joins TRBV4-3 to TRBJ2-3, with D possibly matching TRBD2 (5 bases). The V gene lost 3 bases and the J gene lost 3 bases, with 10 bases spanning the gap. The CDR3 runs to 14 residues. Germline V gives CDR1 LGHNA, CDR2 YSLEER. CDR3 loop: CASSQVLGTDTQYF. DNA for the CDR3: TGCGCCAGCAGCCAGGTACTAGGGACAGATACGCAGTATTTT.

This chain connects TRBV7-6 to TRBJ2-7; no clear D gene. The CDR3 runs to 13 residues. The germline V and J ends were trimmed by 4 bases and 2 bases, with 9 bases remaining between them. Germline-derived CDR1 and CDR2 are SGHVS and FNYEAQ. The CDR3 bases are TGTGCCAGCAGCTATGACTCAACCTACGAGCAGTACTTC. Its protein is CASSYDSTYEQYF.

The V call is TRBV27, the J call TRBJ2-7; 9 bases agree with TRBD1. The V gene's germline CDR1 is MNHEY and CDR2 SMNVEV (reference sequence). The J segment lost 2 bases and the V segment lost 2 bases, leaving 4 bases of the junction unmatched. The CDR3 has 15 residues. DNA for the CDR3: TGTGCCAGCAGTTTAACCGGGACAGGGACCTACGAGCAGTACTTC. It translates to CASSLTGTGTYEQYF.

The chain couples TRBV19 to TRBJ2-5, with TRBD2 matching over 7 bases. Germline CDR1 is LNHDA and CDR2 is SQIVND (reference sequence). After removal of 5 bases from V and 2 bases from J, the junction contained 8 bases not matched to a gene. The CDR3 spans 15 residues. The CDR3 region is CASSPTGRTQETQYF. The CDR3 DNA reads TGTGCCAGTAGTCCCACCGGGAGGACTCAAGAGACCCAGTACTTC.

The chain employs TRBV5-1 and TRBJ2-2, with TRBD2 as a possible D gene (5 bases). Trimming left V 3 bases short and J 0 bases short, with 15 bases between. Germline V gives CDR1 SGHRS, CDR2 YFSETQ. CDR3 length: 17 residues. CDR3 protein: CASSSLASSANTGELFF. The CDR3 DNA is TGCGCCAGCAGCTCCCTGGCTAGCAGCGCGAACACCGGGGAGCTGTTTTTT.

In regard to this clone: Germline is not matched at one junction end, which may reflect a read error. The same CDR3 is also encoded by other DNA sequences in this sample. The J gene is TRBJ1-2, the V gene TRBV2, with D tentatively TRBD1 (6 bases). The CDR3 runs to 12 residues. The germline CDR1 and CDR2 sequences are SNHLY and FYNNEI. The chain's CDR3 is CASSEHRQVEAF. The CDR3 nucleotides read TGTGCCAGCAGTGAGCATAGACAGGTGGAGGCCTTC.

As DNA, the CDR3 is TGTGCCAGCAGCGCGGGGGACAGGGTCGGAAACACCATATATTTT. Translation gives CASSAGDRVGNTIYF. The gene calls are TRBV7-9 and TRBJ1-3; 9 nucleotides agree with TRBD1. V was clipped by 5 bases and J by 4 bases; unmatched bases: 6. The CDR3 covers 15 residues. In germline, CDR1 is SEHNR, CDR2 FQNEAQ (reference sequence).

The genes are TRBV19 and TRBJ1-1, with D possibly being TRBD1 (6 bases). V gave up 3 bases and J gave up 5 bases, with 19 bases separating them. This CDR3 region has 16 residues. CDR1 and CDR2 from the germline V gene are LNHDA and SQIVND (reference sequence). The CDR3 bases are TGTGCCAGTAGTATTCCCCCCGGGGGGCTGGGGACTGAAGCTTTCTTT. Amino acid sequence: CASSIPPGGLGTEAFF.

The chain employs TRBV7-8 and TRBJ1-2; D remains unclear. CDR1 SGHVS and CDR2 FQNEAQ come from the germline V gene. Between the trimmed V and J ends, which lost 4 bases and 5 bases, there was a span of 11 bases. The CDR3 runs 13 residues. This CDR3 is CASSSRGQYGYTF. CDR3 nucleotide sequence: TGTGCCAGCAGCTCGCGCGGGCAGTATGGCTACACCTTC. Looking up the rest from reference TRBV7-8 and TRBJ1-2 gives the full variable domain: GAGVSQSPRYKVAKRGQDVALRCDPISGHVSLFWYQQALGQGPEFLTYFQNEAQLDKSGLPSDRFFAERPEGSVSTLKIQRTQQEDSAVYLCASSSRGQYGYTFGSGTRLTVV.

The chain carries TRBV4-2 and TRBJ2-3; 8 bases map to TRBD1. The length of the CDR3 is 16 residues. Trimming took 0 bases from V and 1 from J; bases not matched to a gene: 3. Germline CDR1 reads LGHNA; CDR2 reads YNFKEQ. CDR3 sequence: CASSQDPGQGTDTQYF. DNA of the CDR3: TGTGCCAGCAGCCAAGATCCGGGACAGGGCACAGATACGCAGTATTTT.

This chain uses TRBV5-6 with TRBJ2-6, with D possibly being TRBD1 (6 bases). The length of the CDR3 is 16 residues. Between the trimmed V and J ends, which lost 7 bases and 0 bases, there was a span of 14 bases. Germline values: CDR1 SGHDT, CDR2 YYEEEE. In nucleotides, the CDR3 is TGTGCCAGCGGAGGCAGGGGTTTCTCTGGGGCCAACGTCCTGACTTTC. Its translation is CASGGRGFSGANVLTF. Supplemented by reference TRBV5-6 and TRBJ2-6, the full variable domain reads DAGVTQSPTHLIKTRGQQVTLRCSPKSGHDTVSWYQQALGQGPQFIFQYYEEEERQRGNFPDRFSGHQFPNYSSELNVNALLLGDSALYLCASGGRGFSGANVLTFGAGSRLTVL.

To note about this clone: The sample carries other DNA sequences with the same CDR3. The chain uses TRBV5-1 and TRBJ1-1, with 7 bases that match TRBD1. The CDR3 contains 13 residues. CDR1 SGHRS and CDR2 YFSETQ come from the germline V gene. V lost 1 base to trimming and J lost 3 bases; unmatched junction nucleotides: 0. CDR3 in amino acids: CASSLQGDTEAFF. CDR3 in DNA: TGCGCCAGCAGCTTGCAGGGGGACACTGAAGCTTTCTTT.

This chain connects TRBV6-6 to TRBJ1-5; TRBD1 matches at 7 bases. The CDR3 has 14 residues. The germline CDR1 and CDR2 sequences are MNHNY and SVGAGI (reference sequence). The junction had 6 bases not matched to a gene; V was cut back by 6 bases and J by 4 bases. Written as DNA, the CDR3 is TGTGCCAGCAGCTCCAGGGGGGTAAATCAGCCCCAGCATTTT. It encodes CASSSRGVNQPQHF.

The V gene is TRBV19, the J gene TRBJ1-5; unclear D gene. V was shortened by 5 bases and J by 2 bases, with 13 bases between the two germline ends. This CDR3 has 15 residues. Germline V CDR1 and CDR2: LNHDA, SQIVND (reference sequence). The CDR3, as DNA: TGTGCCAGTAGTGTTCGTATCAGTGGCAATCAGCCCCAGCATTTT. Translation gives CASSVRISGNQPQHF. The variable domain in full, with the rest retrieved from reference TRBV19 and TRBJ1-5, is DGGITQSPKYLFRKEGQNVTLSCEQNLNHDAMYWYRQDPGQGLRLIYYSQIVNDFQKGDIAEGYSVSREKKESFPLTVTSAQKNPTAFYLCASSVRISGNQPQHFGDGTRLSIL.

This chain joins TRBV30 and TRBJ1-3; D gene ambiguous. V dropped 0 bases and J dropped 0 bases, with 3 bases sitting between them. This CDR3 contains 13 residues. Germline loops: CDR1 GTSNPN, CDR2 SVGIG (reference sequence). In nucleotides, the CDR3 is TGTGCCTGGAGTGTTAACTCTGGAAACACCATATATTTT. Protein: CAWSVNSGNTIYF.

The chain combines TRBV2 with TRBJ2-1, with 7 bases that match TRBD2. The CDR3 consists of 15 residues. Germline V gene data show CDR1 as SNHLY and CDR2 as FYNNEI. V lost 4 bases to trimming and J lost 5 bases; unmatched junction nucleotides: 8. CDR3 region: CASSASGGRNNEQFF. The CDR3 DNA sequence: TGTGCCAGCAGTGCATCGGGGGGTCGAAACAATGAGCAGTTCTTC.

The rearrangement joins TRBV5-4 to TRBJ2-1, with a possible D match to TRBD2 (6 bases). Trimming left V 0 bases short and J 3 bases short, with 13 bases between. Germline CDR1 and CDR2: SGHNT and YYREEE (reference sequence). The CDR3 loop spans 16 amino acids. The CDR3 protein is CASSLAVGRGYNEQFF. The CDR3 region has the DNA TGTGCCAGCAGCTTGGCGGTAGGGCGGGGCTACAATGAGCAGTTCTTC.

This rearrangement joins TRBV6-1 to TRBJ1-2; D unclear. The CDR3 consists of 14 residues. V dropped 5 bases and J dropped 0 bases, with 10 bases sitting between them. The germline V gene has CDR1 MNHNS and CDR2 SASEGT. CDR3 nucleotide sequence: TGTGCCAGCAGTCAAACTCGCTCTAACTATGGCTACACCTTC. Its translation is CASSQTRSNYGYTF.

Note on this clone: This sample also contains other DNA sequences that code for the same CDR3. The chain couples TRBV5-4 to TRBJ2-7, with 9 nucleotides matching TRBD1. Germline lookup yields CDR1 SGHNT and CDR2 YYREEE (reference sequence). V gave up 5 bases and J gave up 3 bases; unmatched junction bases: 6. The CDR3 is 14 amino acids. The CDR3 DNA reads TGTGCCAGCAGTCTCCCGGGACAGGGCTACGAGCAGTACTTC. This translates into CASSLPGQGYEQYF.

This sequence joins TRBV13 and TRBJ2-6; D gene ambiguous. V lost 5 bases and J 2 bases, leaving 13 bases between the germline ends. Germline V gives CDR1 PRHDT, CDR2 FYEKMQ (reference sequence). This CDR3 is built from 16 residues. DNA of the CDR3: TGTGCCAGCAGCCCATCCCAGCGTACTGGGGCCAACGTCCTGACTTTC. Its protein product is CASSPSQRTGANVLTF.

The V and J genes are TRBV19 and TRBJ1-5; the match to TRBD1 covers 8 bases. After removal of 5 bases from V and 6 bases from J, the junction contained 12 bases not matched to a gene. Germline loops: CDR1 LNHDA, CDR2 SQIVND (reference sequence). The CDR3 totals 16 residues. The CDR3 protein is CASSERQGNVVQPQHF. In DNA, the CDR3 is TGTGCCAGTAGTGAACGACAGGGGAATGTTGTTCAGCCCCAGCATTTT.